This T cell receptor beta chain derives from a study of T cell clusters in autoimmune cytopenias. Details on this clonotype: Antigen unknown.

Each sample's input was roughly 230 ng genomic DNA, 35,000 to 40,000 genome equivalents. Multiplex touch-down PCR amplified TRB using TRB-A and TRB-B pools in one tube. TCRdb reprocessed the multiplex PCR reads, keeping one entry per CDR3 protein, no DNA. The ten most abundant clones cover approximately 7.5% of a sample with about 6,100 distinct CDR3 sequences. General observations from the study: Primary autoimmune cytopenia patients seemingly lacked the physiological T cell clusters found in healthy donors.

The V gene's germline CDR1 is SGHTA and CDR2 FQGNSA. This CDR3 spans 13 amino acids. The data also belong to a second study, concerning T cell repertoires in aging, cancer and after chemotherapy. That report notes: Untreated cancer patients had significantly lower blood TCR diversity than age-matched healthy donors. The repertoire data cannot show anything about immunological memory following chemotherapy.

V gene TRBV7-2 combines with J gene TRBJ2-1; TCRdb indicates TRBD1, and absent DNA this call remains unverified. The sequencing sample was made of peripheral blood. This TCR came from a human donor in good health. CDR3 residues: CASSRGTGGEQFF.